Listed below are T cell receptor beta chains from one sample, sequenced in a study of T cells after yellow fever vaccination. One entry per CDR3 protein, called by TCRdb with MiXCR from the 5' RACE reads. The repertoire holds some 500,000 distinct CDR3 sequences, with about 13% as singletons. The material was PBMCs, obtained on the day of the yellow fever booster vaccination. The receptors derive from a man between 25 and 39 years old who received the YFV17D yellow fever vaccine. CDR3s include the opening cysteine and the closing phenylalanine or tryptophan. The D gene is left open where the match is weak. Where a row states a size, it is once, few, many or the class of an expanded clone; other rows omit it.

v_call,j_call,d_call,clone_size,cdr3_nt,cdr3_aa
TRBV5-1,TRBJ2-7,TRBD1,many,TGCGCCAGCAGCCCGGGACAGGGAAAGCAGTACTTC,CASSPGQGKQYF
TRBV9,TRBJ2-3,.,.,TGTGCCAGCAGCGTGCTACAGGGTTCAGATACGCAGTATTTT,CASSVLQGSDTQYF
TRBV29-1,TRBJ2-2,.,.,TGCAGCGTTCGGGTCAACGAGGGCACGGCGAACACCGGGGAGCTGTTTTTT,CSVRVNEGTANTGELFF
TRBV9,TRBJ2-7,TRBD1,few,TGTGCCAGCAGCGTAATGGGGACAGGCCCTCAAAAGCAGTACTTC,CASSVMGTGPQKQYF
TRBV7-3,TRBJ1-2,TRBD1,.,TGTGCCAGCAGCTTAACGGGACAGGGGAGCTATGGCTACACCTTC,CASSLTGQGSYGYTF
TRBV3-1,TRBJ1-5,.,.,TGTGCCAGCAGCCAGAGACAATCAGATCAGCCCCAGCATTTT,CASSQRQSDQPQHF
TRBV20-1,TRBJ2-7,TRBD1,few,TGCAGTGTTCCCTGGACAGGGTACGGCGAGCAGTACTTC,CSVPWTGYGEQYF
TRBV6-2/TRBV6-3,TRBJ2-1,.,few,TGTGCCAGCAGTTACGAATCGCCCCTTGTATCCTACAATGAGCAGTTCTTC,CASSYESPLVSYNEQFF
TRBV9,TRBJ2-1,.,.,TGTGCCAGCAGCATGAACCGAGAGCAGTTCTTC,CASSMNREQFF
TRBV10-3,TRBJ2-7,.,.,TGTGCCATCAGTGACTACAAAAGGGGCCCGCGGAGCTCCTACGAGCAGTACTTC,CAISDYKRGPRSSYEQYF
TRBV6-2/TRBV6-3,TRBJ2-1,.,few,TGTGCCAGCAGTTACTCGCGGGACAATGAGCAGTTCTTC,CASSYSRDNEQFF
TRBV7-8,TRBJ1-4,TRBD1,.,TGTGCCAGCAGCTTAGTGACAGGGTTAAATGAAAAACTGTTTTTT,CASSLVTGLNEKLFF
TRBV20-1,TRBJ2-5,.,.,TGCAGTGCTCCGTCAAGGGGGACCCAGTACTTC,CSAPSRGTQYF
TRBV4-2,TRBJ1-2,.,.,TGTGCCAGCAGCCAAGGGGAGGGAGGGGACTACACCTTC,CASSQGEGGDYTF
TRBV7-2,TRBJ1-2,.,few,TGTGCCAGCGCACAGGGAGTGGAGGGCTACACCTTC,CASAQGVEGYTF
TRBV27,TRBJ2-5,.,many,TGTGCCAGCAGTTCCCCGATAAGTGGGGGAGAGACCCAGTACTTC,CASSSPISGGETQYF
TRBV7-2,TRBJ1-1,.,.,TGTGCCAGCAGCGCAAGGGGACCGGGGATCAACACTGAAGCTTTCTTT,CASSARGPGINTEAFF
TRBV7-2,TRBJ2-2,.,.,TGTGCCAGCAGCTTAACAACAGTCCCCACCGGGGAGCTGTTTTTT,CASSLTTVPTGELFF
TRBV12-3/TRBV12-4,TRBJ1-4,TRBD1,few,TGTGCCAGCAGTTTAGGGACAGGGGTTAATGAAAAACTGTTTTTT,CASSLGTGVNEKLFF
TRBV5-1,TRBJ2-3,.,.,TGCGCCAGCCAAGATCGGGGTTCTTCGGTTCGTACGCAGTATTTT,CASQDRGSSVRTQYF
TRBV10-1,TRBJ2-4,TRBD2,few,TGCGCCAGCAGTGAGTCGTTAGCGGGAGAAAACATTCAGTACTTC,CASSESLAGENIQYF
TRBV7-9,TRBJ2-7,.,.,TGTGCCAGCAGAAAATCGGGACAAAACGAGCAGTACTTC,CASRKSGQNEQYF
TRBV12-3/TRBV12-4,TRBJ2-1,TRBD2,few,TGTGCCAGCAGTTTTTGGGCTAGCGGGAGCAATGAGCAGTTCTTC,CASSFWASGSNEQFF
TRBV18,TRBJ1-1,.,few,TGTGCCAGCTCAAGGGAAGACGGGGGTGCTTGGCTGGAAGGAGCTTTCTTT,CASSREDGGAWLEGAFF
TRBV7-9,TRBJ2-7,TRBD2,few,TGTGCCAGCAGCTCGGGACTAGCGGTTGGCGAGCAGTACTTC,CASSSGLAVGEQYF
TRBV5-6,TRBJ2-3,TRBD2,.,TGTGCCAGCAGCTTGGCCCCCTTCGCTAGCGGGAACGCAGATACGCAGTATTTT,CASSLAPFASGNADTQYF
TRBV15,TRBJ1-4,TRBD1,.,TGTGCCACCAGCAGTTACAGGGGGCGCGATGAAAAACTGTTTTTT,CATSSYRGRDEKLFF
TRBV2,TRBJ2-1,TRBD2,few,TGTGCCAGCAGCCGACGTCTAGGGAGGGATGAGCAGTTCTTC,CASSRRLGRDEQFF
TRBV25-1,TRBJ2-2,TRBD2,.,TGTGCCAGCAGTGAATTAGGGACTAGACCCGGGGAGCTGTTTTTT,CASSELGTRPGELFF
TRBV19,TRBJ2-6,TRBD1,.,TGTGCCAGTAGTACGACAGGGGATGGGGCCAACGTCCTGACTTTC,CASSTTGDGANVLTF
TRBV5-1,TRBJ2-7,TRBD2,.,TGCGCCAGCAGCCCGGAGACTAGCGGGAAATTCTCCGAGCAGTACTTC,CASSPETSGKFSEQYF
TRBV29-1,TRBJ2-3,.,.,TGCAGCTACGAGCTAGCAGGCACAGATACGCAGTATTTT,CSYELAGTDTQYF
TRBV7-2,TRBJ2-7,TRBD1,.,TGTGCCAGCAGCTTAGTGGGACAGGGCCCCTTCGAGCAGTACTTC,CASSLVGQGPFEQYF
TRBV14,TRBJ2-1,.,.,TGTGCCAGCAGCAAGGGACCCGGGTCCTACAATGAGCAGTTCTTC,CASSKGPGSYNEQFF
TRBV7-6,TRBJ2-1,.,many,TGTGCCAGCAGCTTAGGGGACCTCTACAATGAGCAGTTCTTC,CASSLGDLYNEQFF
TRBV7-6,TRBJ2-1,.,few,TGTGCCAGCAGTTCGGACGGGAACGCCTACAATGAGCAGTTCTTC,CASSSDGNAYNEQFF
TRBV9,TRBJ2-1,TRBD2,few,TGTGCCAGCAGCCCCGAGGTGGGACTAGCGGGAAACAATGAGCAGTTCTTC,CASSPEVGLAGNNEQFF
TRBV11-2,TRBJ2-7,.,once,TGTGCCAGCAGCTCCATCAGGTTCCCGGGCCCCATGGGGAAGTACTTC,CASSSIRFPGPMGKYF
TRBV27,TRBJ1-1,TRBD1,few,TGTGCCAGCAGTGGACAGGGGACCCTGGAGACTTTCTTT,CASSGQGTLETFF
TRBV20-1,TRBJ1-1,TRBD1,.,TGCAGTGCTCGGACAGGGTATGACACTGAAGCTTTCTTT,CSARTGYDTEAFF
TRBV20-1,TRBJ1-2,TRBD1,few,TGCAGTGCTAGAGATTGGGACAGCAATGGCTACACCTTC,CSARDWDSNGYTF
TRBV20-1,TRBJ2-7,.,.,TGCAGTGCTGAGCTCCCCAGGAGGGCCTTCGAGCAGTACTTC,CSAELPRRAFEQYF